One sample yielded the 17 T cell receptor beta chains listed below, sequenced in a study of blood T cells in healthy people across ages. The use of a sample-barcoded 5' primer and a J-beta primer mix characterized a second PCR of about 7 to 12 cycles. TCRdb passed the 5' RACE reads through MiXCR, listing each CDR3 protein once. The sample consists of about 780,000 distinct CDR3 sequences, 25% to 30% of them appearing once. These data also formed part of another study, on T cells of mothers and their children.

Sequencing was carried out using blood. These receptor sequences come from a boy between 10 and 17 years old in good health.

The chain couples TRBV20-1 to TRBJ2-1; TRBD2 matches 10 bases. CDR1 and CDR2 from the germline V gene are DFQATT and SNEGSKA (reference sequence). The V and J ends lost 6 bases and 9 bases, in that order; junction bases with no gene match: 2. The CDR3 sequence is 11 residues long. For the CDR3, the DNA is TGCAGTGCGGCTAGCGGGGGTGAGCAGTTCTTC. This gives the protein CSAASGGEQFF.

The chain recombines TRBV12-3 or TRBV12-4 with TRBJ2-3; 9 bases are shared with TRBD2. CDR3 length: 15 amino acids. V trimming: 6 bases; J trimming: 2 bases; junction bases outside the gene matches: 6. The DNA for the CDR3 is TGTGCCAGCAGCCCTCTAGCGGGGCTCACAGATACGCAGTATTTT. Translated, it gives CASSPLAGLTDTQYF.

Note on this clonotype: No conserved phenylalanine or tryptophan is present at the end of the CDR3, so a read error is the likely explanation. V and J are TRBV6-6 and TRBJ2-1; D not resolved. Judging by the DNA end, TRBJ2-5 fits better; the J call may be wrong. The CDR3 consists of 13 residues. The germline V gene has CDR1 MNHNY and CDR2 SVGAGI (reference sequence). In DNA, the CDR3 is TGTGCCAGCAGTTACAGGGATGGGGAGACCCAGTACGTC. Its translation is CASSYRDGETQYV.

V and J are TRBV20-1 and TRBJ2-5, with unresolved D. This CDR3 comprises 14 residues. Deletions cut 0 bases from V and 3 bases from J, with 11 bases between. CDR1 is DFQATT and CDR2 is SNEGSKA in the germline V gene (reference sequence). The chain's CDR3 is CSARDIGDKETQYF. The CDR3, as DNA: TGCAGTGCTAGAGATATCGGTGACAAAGAGACCCAGTACTTC.

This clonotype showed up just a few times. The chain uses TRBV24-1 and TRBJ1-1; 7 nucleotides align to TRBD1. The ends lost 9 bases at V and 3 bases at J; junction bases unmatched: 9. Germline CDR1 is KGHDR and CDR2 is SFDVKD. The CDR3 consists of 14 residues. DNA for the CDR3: TGTGCCACCCTGACGCTACAGGGGCACACTGAAGCTTTCTTT. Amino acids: CATLTLQGHTEAFF.

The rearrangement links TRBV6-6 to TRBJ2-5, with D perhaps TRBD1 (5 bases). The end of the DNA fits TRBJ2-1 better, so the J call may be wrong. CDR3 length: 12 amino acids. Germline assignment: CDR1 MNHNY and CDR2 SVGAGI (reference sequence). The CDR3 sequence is CASSYLDSEQFF. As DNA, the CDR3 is TGTGCCAGCAGTTACCTTGACAGTGAGCAGTTCTTC.

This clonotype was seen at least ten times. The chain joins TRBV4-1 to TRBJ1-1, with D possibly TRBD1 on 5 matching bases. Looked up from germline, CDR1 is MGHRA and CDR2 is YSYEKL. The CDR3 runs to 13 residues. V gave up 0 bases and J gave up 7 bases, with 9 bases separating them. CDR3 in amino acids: CASSQEEGDEAFF. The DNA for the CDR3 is TGCGCCAGCAGCCAAGAGGAAGGGGATGAAGCTTTCTTT.

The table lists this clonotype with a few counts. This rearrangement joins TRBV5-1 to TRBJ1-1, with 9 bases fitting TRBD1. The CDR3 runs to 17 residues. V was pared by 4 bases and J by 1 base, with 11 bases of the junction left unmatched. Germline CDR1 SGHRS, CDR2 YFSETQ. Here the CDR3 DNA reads TGCGCCAGCAGCGACAGGACAGGGGCCCTGCCGAACACTGAAGCTTTCTTT. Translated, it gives CASSDRTGALPNTEAFF.

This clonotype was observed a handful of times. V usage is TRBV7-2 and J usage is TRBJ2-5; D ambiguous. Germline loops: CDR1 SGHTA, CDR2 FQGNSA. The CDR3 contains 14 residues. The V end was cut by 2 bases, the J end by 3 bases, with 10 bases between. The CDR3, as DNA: TGTGCCAGCAGCTTATGGGTTCGGGAAGAGACCCAGTACTTC. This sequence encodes CASSLWVREETQYF.

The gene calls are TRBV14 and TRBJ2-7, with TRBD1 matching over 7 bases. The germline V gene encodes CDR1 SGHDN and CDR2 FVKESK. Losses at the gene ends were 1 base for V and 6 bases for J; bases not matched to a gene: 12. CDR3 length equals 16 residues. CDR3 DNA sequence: TGTGCCAGCAGCCAAGGAGGGGGCGATCTACTTTTCGAGCAGTACTTC. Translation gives CASSQGGGDLLFEQYF.

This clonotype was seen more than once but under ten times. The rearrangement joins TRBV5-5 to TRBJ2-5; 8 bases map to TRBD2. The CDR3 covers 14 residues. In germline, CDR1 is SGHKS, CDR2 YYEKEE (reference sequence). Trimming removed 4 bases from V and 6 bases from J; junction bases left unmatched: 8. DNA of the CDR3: TGTGCCAGCAGCCATTCCGGGAGGGAAAAGACCCAGTACTTC. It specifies CASSHSGREKTQYF.

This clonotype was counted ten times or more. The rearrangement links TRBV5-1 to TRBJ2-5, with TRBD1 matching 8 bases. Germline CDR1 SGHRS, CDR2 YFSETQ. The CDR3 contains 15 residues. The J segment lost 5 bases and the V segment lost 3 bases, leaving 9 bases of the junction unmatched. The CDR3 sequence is CASSSTGVYRETQYF. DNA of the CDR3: TGCGCCAGCAGCTCGACAGGGGTCTACCGGGAGACCCAGTACTTC.

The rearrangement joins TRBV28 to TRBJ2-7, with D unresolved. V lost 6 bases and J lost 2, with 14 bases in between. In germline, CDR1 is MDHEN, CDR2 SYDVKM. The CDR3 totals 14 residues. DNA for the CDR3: TGTGCCAGCAGCACAATCTTGCCCACCTACGAGCAGTACTTC. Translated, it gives CASSTILPTYEQYF.

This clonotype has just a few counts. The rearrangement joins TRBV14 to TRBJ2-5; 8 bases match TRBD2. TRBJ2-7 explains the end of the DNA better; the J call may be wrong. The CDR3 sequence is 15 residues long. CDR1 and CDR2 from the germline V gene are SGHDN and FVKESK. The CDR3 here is CASSQQAGGSYEQYF. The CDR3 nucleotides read TGTGCCAGCAGCCAGCAGGCGGGGGGCTCCTACGAGCAGTACTTC.

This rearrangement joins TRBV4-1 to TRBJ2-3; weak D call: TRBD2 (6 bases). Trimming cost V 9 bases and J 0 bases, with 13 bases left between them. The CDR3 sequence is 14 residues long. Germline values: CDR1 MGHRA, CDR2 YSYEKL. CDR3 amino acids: CASTGDLSTDTQYF. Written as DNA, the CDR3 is TGCGCCAGTACGGGGGACTTGAGCACAGATACGCAGTATTTT.

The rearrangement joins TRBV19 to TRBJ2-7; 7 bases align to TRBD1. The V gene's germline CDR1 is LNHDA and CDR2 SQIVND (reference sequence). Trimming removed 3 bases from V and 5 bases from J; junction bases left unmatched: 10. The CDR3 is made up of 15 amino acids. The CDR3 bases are TGTGCCAGTAGTATTTCGCTGGGGACAGCCCACGAGCAGTACTTC. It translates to CASSISLGTAHEQYF.

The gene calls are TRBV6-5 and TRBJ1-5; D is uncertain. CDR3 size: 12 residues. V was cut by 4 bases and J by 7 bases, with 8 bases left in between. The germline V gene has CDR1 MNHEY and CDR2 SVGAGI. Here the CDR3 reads CASSSPQQPQHF. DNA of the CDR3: TGTGCCAGCAGTTCCCCCCAACAGCCCCAGCATTTT.